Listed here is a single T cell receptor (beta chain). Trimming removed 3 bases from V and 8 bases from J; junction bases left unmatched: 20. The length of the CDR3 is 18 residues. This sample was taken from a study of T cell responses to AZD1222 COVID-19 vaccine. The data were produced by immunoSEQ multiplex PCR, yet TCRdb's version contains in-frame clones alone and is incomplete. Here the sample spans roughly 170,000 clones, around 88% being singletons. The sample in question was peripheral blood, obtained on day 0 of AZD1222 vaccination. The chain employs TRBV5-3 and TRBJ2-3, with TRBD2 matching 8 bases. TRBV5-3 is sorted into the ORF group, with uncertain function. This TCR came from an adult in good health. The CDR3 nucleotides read TGTGCCAGAAGCTGCATCACTTGCAGCGGGGGCCCAGGGGTTACGCAGTATTTT. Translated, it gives CARSCITCSGGPGVTQYF.